The source of this TCR beta chain is a study of blood T cell repertoires in COVID-19. TCRdb keeps only in-frame clones here, not all; method: immunoSEQ multiplex PCR. The data hold 250,000 to 300,000 clones, with roughly 89% observed a single time. The CDR3 is made up of 15 amino acids. Germline CDR1 is LGHNA and CDR2 is YNFKEQ. The V and J ends lost 4 bases and 0 bases, in that order; junction bases with no gene match: 2. The chain couples TRBV4-2 to TRBJ2-1; 8 bases agree with TRBD2. The receptor was isolated from a woman aged 40 to 50 who had recovered from COVID-19. Material: PBMCs or T cells enriched from blood (not recorded which). This chain's CDR3 is CASSRRGGSYNEQFF. The CDR3 DNA reads as TGTGCCAGCAGCCGACGGGGGGGCTCCTACAATGAGCAGTTCTTC.